Listed below are T cell receptor beta chains from one sample, sequenced in a study of blood T cell repertoires in COVID-19. The table came from immunoSEQ multiplex PCR; TCRdb's copy has only in-frame clones and leaves some out. The table shows some 110,000 clones, with 86% occurring only once. The sample was peripheral blood. The origin of the receptors is a man between 40 and 49 years old with acute or convalescent COVID-19. Each CDR3 is given with its conserved first and last residue. D genes are given only for firm matches. Part of the rows lack a size; the others show once, few, many or a class for expanded clones.

abundance	v_gene	j_gene	d_gene	CDR3aa	CDR3nt
.	TRBV3-1/TRBV3-2	TRBJ2-5	.	CASSQDFFGSGTQETQYF	TGTGCCAGCAGCCAAGATTTCTTTGGGAGCGGGACACAAGAGACCCAGTACTTC
.	TRBV5-6	TRBJ1-5	.	CASSLASNQPQHF	TGTGCCAGCAGCTTGGCCAGTAATCAGCCCCAGCATTTT
.	TRBV4-1	TRBJ2-2	.	CASSQALAPNTGELFF	TGCGCCAGCAGCCAAGCCCTAGCGCCGAACACCGGGGAGCTGTTTTTT
.	TRBV5-1	TRBJ2-5	TRBD2	CASSLEIAGAKETQYF	TGCGCCAGCAGCTTGGAAATAGCGGGGGCCAAGGAGACCCAGTACTTC
.	TRBV19	TRBJ2-2	TRBD1	CASSSYRGSGELFF	TGTGCCAGTAGTAGTTACAGGGGATCCGGGGAGCTGTTTTTT
.	TRBV2	TRBJ1-5	TRBD1	CASSDEQGAGQPQHF	TGTGCCAGCAGTGATGAGCAGGGGGCGGGTCAGCCCCAGCATTTT
once	TRBV10-2	TRBJ2-7	.	CASSDSGGVYEQYF	TGCGCCAGCAGTGACTCCGGGGGAGTGTACGAGCAGTACTTC
.	TRBV19	TRBJ2-6	TRBD1	CASSIDTIGQGVSGANVLTF	TGTGCCAGTAGTATAGATACAATAGGACAGGGGGTTTCTGGGGCCAACGTCCTGACTTTC
.	TRBV13	TRBJ2-5	.	CASSLVGHQETQYF	TGTGCCAGCAGCTTAGTCGGTCACCAAGAGACCCAGTACTTC
.	TRBV5-1	TRBJ2-5	.	CASSSEQGHETQYF	TGCGCCAGCAGCAGCGAACAGGGCCACGAGACCCAGTACTTC
.	TRBV30	TRBJ1-6	TRBD1	CAWTRNRQGGSPLHF	TGTGCCTGGACCCGAAATAGGCAGGGGGGATCACCCCTCCACTTT
.	TRBV11-3	TRBJ2-5	TRBD1	CASSSSVQGGETQYF	TGTGCCAGCAGCTCATCCGTACAGGGGGGAGAGACCCAGTACTTC
.	TRBV2	TRBJ1-6	TRBD1	CASSADRDLIHPLHF	TGTGCCAGCAGTGCTGACAGGGACCTAATTCACCCCCTCCACTTT
.	TRBV24-1	TRBJ2-2	.	CATNSGNTGELFF	TGTGCCACCAATTCGGGGAACACCGGGGAGCTGTTTTTT
.	TRBV18	TRBJ2-5	.	CASSPAGGIKETQYF	TGTGCCAGCTCACCAGCAGGGGGGATTAAAGAGACCCAGTACTTC
.	TRBV20-1	TRBJ1-2	TRBD1	CSASKDRAGTF	TGCAGTGCTTCCAAAGACAGGGCGGGGACCTTC
.	TRBV7-9	TRBJ2-3	.	CAGGIDNTQYF	TGTGCCGGGGGCATAGATAACACGCAGTATTTT
.	TRBV12-3/TRBV12-4	TRBJ1-5	.	CASSLRGQPQHF	TGTGCCAGCAGTTTAAGGGGACAGCCCCAGCATTTT
.	TRBV6-4	TRBJ2-1	TRBD2	CASSGLAGANEQFF	TGTGCCAGCAGCGGACTAGCGGGGGCCAATGAGCAGTTCTTC
.	TRBV19	TRBJ2-3	.	CASSIRAVGGTDTQYF	TGTGCCAGTAGTATACGGGCCGTCGGGGGCACAGATACGCAGTATTTT
.	TRBV27	TRBJ1-2	.	CASSPSTRANYGYTF	TGTGCCAGCAGCCCCTCAACCCGAGCTAACTATGGCTACACCTTC
.	TRBV3-1/TRBV3-2	TRBJ2-7	TRBD1	CASSQPGQNTYEQYF	TGTGCCAGCAGCCAACCGGGACAGAATACCTACGAGCAGTACTTC
.	TRBV5-1	TRBJ1-4	TRBD1	CASSLQGGSEKLFF	TGCGCCAGCAGCCTACAGGGGGGAAGTGAAAAACTGTTTTTT
.	TRBV7-8	TRBJ1-5	TRBD1	CASSRTTGGLGADQPQHF	TGTGCCAGCAGCCGAACGACAGGGGGCCTGGGGGCCGATCAGCCCCAGCATTTT
.	TRBV9	TRBJ2-1	TRBD2	CASSVVPGGPGEQFF	TGTGCCAGCAGCGTAGTGCCGGGGGGGCCTGGTGAGCAGTTCTTC
.	TRBV19	TRBJ2-7	TRBD1	CASSFGTGVEQYF	TGTGCCAGTAGTTTCGGGACAGGAGTCGAGCAGTACTTC
.	TRBV3-1/TRBV3-2	TRBJ1-1	.	CASSQEQTMNTEAFF	TGTGCCAGCAGCCAAGAACAGACCATGAACACTGAAGCTTTCTTT
once	TRBV19	TRBJ1-1	.	CASSIALLAGAEAFF	TGTGCCAGTAGTATAGCGCTCCTCGCGGGGGCGGAAGCTTTCTTT
.	TRBV18	TRBJ1-4	TRBD1	CASSPRTGRATNEKLFF	TGTGCCAGCTCACCAAGGACAGGGAGGGCAACTAATGAAAAACTGTTTTTT
few	TRBV6-2/TRBV6-3	TRBJ1-1	.	CASSYPQGPGPPAFF	TGTGCCAGCAGTTACCCACAGGGTCCAGGACCGCCGGCTTTCTTT
few	TRBV19	TRBJ2-3	TRBD2	CASSIPLAGDTQYF	TGTGCCAGTAGTATCCCACTAGCGGGGGATACGCAGTATTTT
.	TRBV30	TRBJ1-2	TRBD1	CAWTSGGGPHYGYTF	TGTGCCTGGACGTCAGGGGGCGGCCCGCACTATGGCTACACCTTC
.	TRBV3-1/TRBV3-2	TRBJ2-1	.	CASSPPGRASGSREFF	TGTGCCAGCAGCCCACCCGGCCGCGCTTCGGGAAGTAGGGAGTTCTTC
.	TRBV5-6	TRBJ2-2	TRBD2	CASSRTSGRVGELFF	TGTGCCAGCAGCCGGACTAGCGGGAGGGTCGGGGAGCTGTTTTTT
once	TRBV5-1	TRBJ2-7	TRBD2	CASSLAGGGQYF	TGCGCCAGCAGCTTGGCCGGCGGGGGGCAGTACTTC
.	TRBV5-1	TRBJ1-1	TRBD1	CASSRTGDASAEAFF	TGCGCCAGCAGCCGGACAGGGGATGCGAGCGCTGAAGCTTTCTTT
few	TRBV20-1	TRBJ1-1	.	CSASFNFQATEAFF	TGCAGTGCTAGTTTCAACTTTCAAGCGACTGAAGCTTTCTTT
.	TRBV30	TRBJ2-7	.	CACNRELLYEQYF	TGTGCCTGCAACCGGGAGCTACTCTACGAGCAGTACTTC
.	TRBV19	TRBJ1-4	TRBD1	CASRGHRTGSEKLFF	TGTGCCAGTAGAGGACACAGGACAGGTAGTGAAAAACTGTTTTTT
.	TRBV7-9	TRBJ2-6	.	CASSLALTERANVLTF	TGTGCCAGCAGCTTAGCGCTAACAGAAAGGGCCAACGTCCTGACTTTC
.	TRBV12-3/TRBV12-4	TRBJ1-2	.	CASSLRGYYGYTF	TGTGCCAGCAGTTTAAGAGGGTATTATGGCTACACCTTC
.	TRBV25-1	TRBJ1-4	.	CASSPIRASGEKLFF	TGTGCCAGCAGCCCCATTCGAGCCTCGGGGGAAAAACTGTTTTTT
once	TRBV7-3	TRBJ2-7	TRBD2	CASSVSGGLSYEQYF	TGTGCCAGCAGCGTTAGCGGGGGGCTCTCCTACGAGCAGTACTTC
.	TRBV27	TRBJ2-3	.	CASSLAGPTDTQYF	TGTGCCAGCAGTTTGGCAGGGCCGACAGATACGCAGTATTTT
few	TRBV19	TRBJ2-1	TRBD2	CASSIGPGVAGGGEQFF	TGTGCCAGTAGTATAGGCCCGGGGGTAGCGGGAGGGGGTGAGCAGTTCTTC
.	TRBV5-6	TRBJ2-7	.	CASSLFQRSSYEQYF	TGTGCCAGCAGCTTATTTCAGCGATCCTCCTACGAGCAGTACTTC
.	TRBV7-8	TRBJ1-5	.	CASSLVTLDQPQHF	TGTGCCAGCAGCTTAGTGACACTTGATCAGCCCCAGCATTTT
.	TRBV9	TRBJ1-2	TRBD1	CASSVRGQGAIYGYTF	TGTGCCAGCAGCGTACGTGGACAGGGGGCGATCTATGGCTACACCTTC
.	TRBV7-9	TRBJ1-2	.	CASSWGGQYEGGYTF	TGTGCCAGCAGCTGGGGCGGACAGTACGAAGGAGGCTACACCTTC
.	TRBV27	TRBJ1-1	.	CASSPREGRVAEAFF	TGTGCCAGCAGTCCCCGGGAGGGTAGGGTCGCTGAAGCTTTCTTT
.	TRBV6-5	TRBJ2-3	TRBD1	CASSSSRGTTDTQYF	TGTGCCAGCAGTTCTTCCAGGGGGACCACAGATACGCAGTATTTT
few	TRBV30	TRBJ1-2	TRBD1	CAWKSWGQGSNYGYTF	TGTGCCTGGAAAAGTTGGGGACAGGGATCTAACTATGGCTACACCTTC
.	TRBV5-6	TRBJ1-2	.	CASSLAGRLDGYTF	TGTGCCAGCAGCTTGGCCGGGAGACTAGATGGCTACACCTTC
.	TRBV23-1	TRBJ1-2	TRBD1	CASRLHPGQGWGYTF	TGCGCCAGCAGACTACATCCGGGACAGGGGTGGGGCTACACCTTC
.	TRBV11-2	TRBJ1-1	.	CASSFLRGAEAFF	TGTGCCAGCAGCTTTCTGAGAGGAGCTGAAGCTTTCTTT
.	TRBV15	TRBJ1-5	TRBD1	CATTSGQGAIQPQHF	TGTGCCACCACTTCGGGACAGGGGGCGATTCAGCCCCAGCATTTT
.	TRBV7-3	TRBJ2-5	TRBD2	CASSPRGGNEETQYF	TGTGCCAGCAGCCCGAGGGGAGGGAACGAAGAGACCCAGTACTTC
.	TRBV5-1	TRBJ2-1	TRBD2	CASSLTSGEQFF	TGCGCCAGCAGCTTAACTAGCGGTGAGCAGTTCTTC
.	TRBV11-2	TRBJ1-5	.	CASSSGQRDQPQHF	TGTGCCAGCAGCTCTGGACAGAGAGATCAGCCCCAGCATTTT